These 9 T cell receptor beta chains were all obtained from the same sample, sequenced in a study of blood T cell repertoires in COVID-19. Repertoires were generated with immunoSEQ multiplex PCR, while TCRdb's copy carries only in-frame clones and drops some. The table has fewer than 300,000 clones, around 90% seen once. Sequencing used PBMCs or T cells enriched from blood (not recorded which). These receptors were collected from a middle-aged woman with acute COVID-19.

J is TRBJ1-4 and V is TRBV19; 7 bases line up with TRBD1. Germline-derived CDR1 and CDR2 are LNHDA and SQIVND (reference sequence). V was pared by 6 bases and J by 0 bases, with 4 bases of the junction left unmatched. This CDR3 has 15 amino acids. Here the CDR3 DNA reads TGTGCCAGTAGAGGCCAGGGGGCAACTAATGAAAAACTGTTTTTT. Its protein is CASRGQGATNEKLFF.

This rearrangement joins TRBV19 to TRBJ1-3, with a weak D call TRBD1 (5 bases). Germline assignment: CDR1 LNHDA and CDR2 SQIVND (reference sequence). The CDR3 extends over 16 amino acids. The V and J ends lost 4 bases and 2 bases respectively, with 15 bases between them. The CDR3 DNA follows: TGTGCCAGTAGTACACCCGGGACTGTCACTGGAAACACCATATATTTT. Its translation is CASSTPGTVTGNTIYF.

The chain combines TRBV7-9 with TRBJ2-3; maybe TRBD2 (5 bases). The germline V and J ends were trimmed by 4 bases and 2 bases, with 13 bases remaining between them. Per germline, CDR1 SEHNR and CDR2 FQNEAQ (reference sequence). The CDR3 runs 15 residues. Here the CDR3 DNA reads TGTGCCAGCAGCTCGCGAGGGCCTTACACAGATACGCAGTATTTT. Its translation: CASSSRGPYTDTQYF.

CDR3 in amino acids: CASSSAGTVNQPQHF. The DNA for the CDR3 is TGTGCCAGCAGCTCCGCCGGGACAGTCAATCAGCCCCAGCATTTT. The chain employs TRBV7-8 and TRBJ1-5, with 7 bases lining up with TRBD1. V dropped 4 bases and J dropped 3; count of bases not matched to a gene: 6. The CDR3 spans 15 residues. The germline V gene has CDR1 SGHVS and CDR2 FQNEAQ.

This sequence joins TRBV18 and TRBJ2-5, with 14 nucleotides matching TRBD2. From germline, CDR1 is KGHSH and CDR2 LQKENI. V shed 6 bases, J shed 1 base, and the junction held 4 bases outside the gene matches. This CDR3 is 16 amino acids long. This chain's CDR3 is CASSPGTSGSQETQYF. The DNA for the CDR3 is TGTGCCAGCTCGCCCGGGACTAGCGGGAGCCAAGAGACCCAGTACTTC. Drawing the rest from reference TRBV18 and TRBJ2-5, the complete variable domain is NAGVMQNPRHLVRRRGQEARLRCSPMKGHSHVYWYRQLPEEGLKFMVYLQKENIIDESGMPKERFSAEFPKEGPSILRIQQVVRGDSAAYFCASSPGTSGSQETQYFGPGTRLLVL.

The count of this clone is one. J is TRBJ2-7 and V is TRBV6-2 or TRBV6-3; D gene unclear. The V end was cut by 4 bases, the J end by 0 bases, with 13 bases between. From germline, CDR1 is MNHEY and CDR2 SVGEGT. The CDR3 has 15 amino acids. The CDR3 coding sequence is TGTGCCAGCAGTTCGGCGGCCTCCTTCTCCTACGAGCAGTACTTC. Protein sequence: CASSSAASFSYEQYF.

CDR3 DNA: TGTGCCAGCAGTTACTCGGACAGGGAAGCTTTCTTT. Its translation: CASSYSDREAFF. The chain employs TRBV6-7 and TRBJ1-1, with 7 bases that match TRBD1. TRBV6-7 is marked as an open reading frame, function uncertain. CDR3 length: 12 residues. After removal of 0 bases from V and 8 bases from J, the junction contained 0 bases not matched to a gene.

The chain combines TRBV2 with TRBJ1-2; 7 bases are shared with TRBD1. Germline loops: CDR1 SNHLY, CDR2 FYNNEI. The CDR3 consists of 16 residues. The ends lost 0 bases at V and 8 bases at J; junction bases unmatched: 12. CDR3 region: CASSEALGTATRGYTF. The CDR3 DNA reads TGTGCCAGCAGTGAAGCGCTTGGGACAGCCACGCGAGGCTACACCTTC.

The chain employs TRBV5-1 and TRBJ1-1; 7 nucleotides line up with TRBD1. This CDR3 has 14 amino acids. The junction had 6 bases not matched to a gene; V was cut back by 0 bases and J by 7 bases. The germline CDR1 and CDR2 sequences are SGHRS and YFSETQ. The CDR3 nucleotides read TGCGCCAGCAGCTTGGCGGGGGACAGAATTGAAGCTTTCTTT. Translated, it gives CASSLAGDRIEAFF.